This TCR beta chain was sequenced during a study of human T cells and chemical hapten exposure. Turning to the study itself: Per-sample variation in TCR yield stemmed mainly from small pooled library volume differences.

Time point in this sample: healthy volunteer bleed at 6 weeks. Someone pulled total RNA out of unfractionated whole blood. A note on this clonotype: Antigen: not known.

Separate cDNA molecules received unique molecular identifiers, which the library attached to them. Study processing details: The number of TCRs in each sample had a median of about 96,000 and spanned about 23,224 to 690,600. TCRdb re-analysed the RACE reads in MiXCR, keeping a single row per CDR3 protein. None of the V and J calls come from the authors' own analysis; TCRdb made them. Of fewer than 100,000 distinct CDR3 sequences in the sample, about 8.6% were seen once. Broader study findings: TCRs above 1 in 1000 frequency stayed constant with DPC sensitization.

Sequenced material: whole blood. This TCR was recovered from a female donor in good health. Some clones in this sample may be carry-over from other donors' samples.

The DNA of the CDR3 is TGTGCCAGCAGACCGGGACAGGGGTGGTGGATGATGGGTTCGGACACTGAAGCTTTCTTT. Translating it yields CASRPGQGWWMMGSDTEAFF. This sequence joins TRBV27 and TRBJ1-1; 10 bases map to TRBD1. Germline V gene data show CDR1 as MNHEY and CDR2 as SMNVEV (reference sequence). This CDR3 is built from 20 residues. Germline trimming cut 6 bases from V and 3 bases from J; bases unmatched to any gene: 22.